These T cell receptor beta chains were read from a single sample in a study of blood T cell repertoires in COVID-19. Clones were sequenced by immunoSEQ multiplex PCR, and TCRdb holds only the in-frame ones, with some missing. The sample includes around 200,000 clones, approximately 81% of them seen just once. Specimen: PBMCs or T cells enriched from blood (not recorded which). These receptors originate from a man aged 35 to 55 who had recovered from COVID-19. CDR3s include the opening cysteine and the closing phenylalanine or tryptophan. A D gene is named only where the DNA matches it firmly. Only part of the rows carry a size: once, few, many, or a class if the clone is expanded.

j_gene: TRBJ1-5
len: 13
v_gene: TRBV6-1
abundance: -
d_gene: -
CDR3nt: TGTGCCAGCAGTGACAGGGACTTCAAGTTTCGGCATTTT
CDR3aa: CASSDRDFKFRHF

j_gene: TRBJ2-7
len: 14
v_gene: TRBV6-5
abundance: -
d_gene: -
CDR3nt: TGTGCCAGCAGTAAGAGCGTCTCAACCTACGAGCAGTACTTC
CDR3aa: CASSKSVSTYEQYF

j_gene: TRBJ1-6
len: 16
v_gene: TRBV21-1
abundance: -
d_gene: -
CDR3nt: TGTGCCAGCAGCAAAGGGGCCTGTGGCACTAATTCACCCCTCCACTTT
CDR3aa: CASSKGACGTNSPLHF

j_gene: TRBJ1-1
len: 16
v_gene: TRBV9
abundance: few
d_gene: -
CDR3nt: TGTGCCAGCAGCGTAGGCTGGAGGGCGAAGGACACTGAAGCTTTCTTT
CDR3aa: CASSVGWRAKDTEAFF

j_gene: TRBJ1-1
len: 12
v_gene: TRBV19
abundance: -
d_gene: -
CDR3nt: TGTGCCAGTAGTATAGGCAGGCGTTTGGCTTTCTTT
CDR3aa: CASSIGRRLAFF

j_gene: TRBJ1-5
len: 13
v_gene: TRBV29-1
abundance: -
d_gene: -
CDR3nt: TGCAGCGTTGAAGAATCTGTAAATCAGCCCCAGCATTTT
CDR3aa: CSVEESVNQPQHF

j_gene: TRBJ2-2
len: 18
v_gene: TRBV9
abundance: -
d_gene: TRBD2
CDR3nt: TGTGCCAGCAGCGTAAATCCAGCGGGAGGGCCCAACACCGGGGAGCTGTTTTTT
CDR3aa: CASSVNPAGGPNTGELFF

j_gene: TRBJ2-7
len: 18
v_gene: TRBV9
abundance: -
d_gene: TRBD2
CDR3nt: TGTGCCAGCAGCCCGGGACTAGCGGGAGTCCCCTCCTCCTACGAGCAGTACTTC
CDR3aa: CASSPGLAGVPSSYEQYF

j_gene: TRBJ1-2
len: 14
v_gene: TRBV5-1
abundance: -
d_gene: -
CDR3nt: TGCGCCAGCAGCTTGGAATCGGGGGTCTATGGCTACACCTTC
CDR3aa: CASSLESGVYGYTF

j_gene: TRBJ1-2
len: 14
v_gene: TRBV24-1
abundance: -
d_gene: TRBD1
CDR3nt: TGTGCCACCAGTGATTTGAGCCGGACAGGCGGCTACACCTTC
CDR3aa: CATSDLSRTGGYTF

j_gene: TRBJ2-3
len: 14
v_gene: TRBV24-1
abundance: -
d_gene: -
CDR3nt: TGTGCCACCAGTCCCCGACATTCTCTGGATACGCAGTATTTT
CDR3aa: CATSPRHSLDTQYF

j_gene: TRBJ1-6
len: 15
v_gene: TRBV5-4
abundance: -
d_gene: TRBD1
CDR3nt: TGTGCCAGCAGCTTGGCCGGGACAGGTGGTTCACCCCTCCACTTT
CDR3aa: CASSLAGTGGSPLHF

j_gene: TRBJ2-7
len: 15
v_gene: TRBV28
abundance: -
d_gene: TRBD1
CDR3nt: TGTGCCAGCAGTTTGGGCCCGACAGGGGGCTACGAGCAGTACTTC
CDR3aa: CASSLGPTGGYEQYF

j_gene: TRBJ2-7
len: 15
v_gene: TRBV6-5
abundance: -
d_gene: TRBD1
CDR3nt: TGTGCCAGCAGTTACTCAGGGCAGGGGGCGTACGAGCAGTACTTC
CDR3aa: CASSYSGQGAYEQYF

j_gene: TRBJ2-7
len: 15
v_gene: TRBV4-3
abundance: -
d_gene: -
CDR3nt: TGCGCCAGCAGCCAAGAGCGGGACGCCTTATACGAGCAGTACTTC
CDR3aa: CASSQERDALYEQYF

j_gene: TRBJ1-3
len: 12
v_gene: TRBV4-1
abundance: -
d_gene: -
CDR3nt: TGCGCCAGCAGCCCCCTGGGAAACACCATATATTTT
CDR3aa: CASSPLGNTIYF

j_gene: TRBJ1-4
len: 14
v_gene: TRBV28
abundance: -
d_gene: -
CDR3nt: TGTGCCAGCAGCCCGAACAGGGTCGGTGAAAAACTGTTTTTT
CDR3aa: CASSPNRVGEKLFF

j_gene: TRBJ1-2
len: 14
v_gene: TRBV6-5
abundance: once
d_gene: -
CDR3nt: TGTGCCAGCAGGGCGGACACAACAAACTATGGCTACACCTTC
CDR3aa: CASRADTTNYGYTF

j_gene: TRBJ2-7
len: 14
v_gene: TRBV30
abundance: few
d_gene: -
CDR3nt: TGTGCCTGGAGTGTAAGGTGGGCCACCTACGAGCAGTACTTC
CDR3aa: CAWSVRWATYEQYF

j_gene: TRBJ1-2
len: 15
v_gene: TRBV3-1/TRBV3-2
abundance: -
d_gene: -
CDR3nt: TGTGCCAGCAGCCAAGATTCCACAGGATCCTATGGCTACACCTTC
CDR3aa: CASSQDSTGSYGYTF

j_gene: TRBJ1-1
len: 15
v_gene: TRBV28
abundance: -
d_gene: TRBD1
CDR3nt: TGTGCCAGCAGTATTCGACAGGGGGCTGACACTGAAGCTTTCTTT
CDR3aa: CASSIRQGADTEAFF

j_gene: TRBJ2-1
len: 15
v_gene: TRBV7-2
abundance: once
d_gene: TRBD2
CDR3nt: TGTGCCAGCAGCTTATTACCGGGAGGGCCGTATGAGCAGTTCTTC
CDR3aa: CASSLLPGGPYEQFF

j_gene: TRBJ2-2
len: 21
v_gene: TRBV5-1
abundance: -
d_gene: TRBD1
CDR3nt: TGCGCCAGCAGTCTTCGGGCCCACGTGCTGACAGGGGTGGTAGTCACCGGGGAGCTGTTTTTT
CDR3aa: CASSLRAHVLTGVVVTGELFF